The following is a T cell receptor (beta chain) sequence with its context. The antigen is unknown. V was shortened by 4 bases and J by 2 bases, with 6 bases between the two germline ends. Germline CDR1 MGHRA, CDR2 YSYEKL. This CDR3 spans 13 amino acids. Assay execution proceeded at the deep level. Sequencing used immunoSEQ multiplex PCR; TCRdb keeps in-frame clones, though not all of them. In the table there are 1.5 million to 2.5 million clones, about 94% of which are singletons. The sample originates from a study of shared clonotypes between healthy human individuals. Naive CD8 cells were CD45RO-negative, positively selected for CCR7, excluding terminally differentiated effector memory CD45RA+ cells. Findings of the study overall: Deeper or shallower sequencing was expected to change how clonotypes are shared among donors. In having few donors, the study represented limited genetic and exposure-history diversity. Across a handful of donors, naive CD4 shared 5% to 6%, naive CD8 over 3%, memory CD4 about 2.5%, memory CD8 around 0.36%.

This sequence joins TRBV4-1 and TRBJ1-3, with D maybe TRBD1 (5 bases). The clonotype was recovered from a man younger than 35 in good health. Sequences were obtained from naive CD8+ T cells sorted from blood. The CDR3 loop reads CASSLDTGNTIYF. The CDR3 DNA follows: TGCGCCAGCAGCCTGGACACTGGAAACACCATATATTTT.